This entry lists 17 T cell receptor beta chains sequenced from one sample in a study of blood T cell repertoires in COVID-19. The protocol was immunoSEQ multiplex PCR, while the TCRdb copy is restricted to in-frame clones and leaves out a portion. This table has around 270,000 clones, approximately 85% appearing once. The specimen was peripheral blood. The receptors stem from a human donor with COVID-19, enrolled during active disease. The donor label of this sample is uncertain.

The CDR3 DNA sequence: TGTGCCAGCAGACTACTAGCGGGACACAATGAGCAGTTCTTC. Amino acid sequence: CASRLLAGHNEQFF. The gene calls are TRBV3-1 (or the pseudogene TRBV3-2) and TRBJ2-1, with 10 bases fitting TRBD2. The V segment lost 6 bases and the J segment 5 bases; nucleotides outside the gene matches: 4. This CDR3 is 14 amino acids long. CDR1 and CDR2 (germline): LGHDT, YNNKEL (reference sequence).

V usage is TRBV28 and J usage is TRBJ2-1, with 11 positions matching TRBD2. Per the germline V gene, CDR1 is MDHEN and CDR2 is SYDVKM. The CDR3 spans 17 residues. Trimming took 6 bases from V and 1 from J; bases not matched to a gene: 8. The CDR3 sequence: CASRRLAGGGSYNEQFF. The CDR3 nucleotides read TGTGCCAGCAGGCGGCTAGCGGGAGGAGGGTCCTACAATGAGCAGTTCTTC.

This clone was detected only a few times. The V gene is TRBV19, the J gene TRBJ2-3, with TRBD2 matching 7 bases. The J segment lost 4 bases and the V segment lost 1 base, leaving 2 bases of the junction unmatched. This CDR3 spans 14 amino acids. The germline V gene has CDR1 LNHDA and CDR2 SQIVND (reference sequence). The CDR3 sequence: CASSIGGRADTQYF. In DNA, the CDR3 is TGTGCCAGTAGTATAGGCGGGAGAGCAGATACGCAGTATTTT.

The chain links TRBV18 to TRBJ1-1; TRBD1 is a possible D gene (6 bases). V lost 6 bases, J lost 5 bases, and 16 bases lay in between. This CDR3 region has 14 residues. Germline-derived CDR1 and CDR2 are KGHSH and LQKENI. The CDR3 here is CASSSSTGQTEAFF. The CDR3 DNA sequence: TGTGCCAGCTCGTCCTCCACCGGACAGACTGAAGCTTTCTTT.

In its sample, this clone was seen once. The chain carries TRBV28 and TRBJ2-1; TRBD1 might be the D (6 bases). The CDR3 consists of 14 residues. CDR1 is MDHEN and CDR2 is SYDVKM in the germline V gene. V lost 6 bases and J lost 5, with 14 bases in between. This CDR3 is CASRGADKNNEQFF. In nucleotides, the CDR3 is TGTGCCAGCAGGGGGGCAGACAAAAACAATGAGCAGTTCTTC.

V is TRBV18 and J is TRBJ2-7; 7 nucleotides match TRBD1. CDR1 is KGHSH and CDR2 is LQKENI in the germline V gene. V lost 3 bases, J lost 4 bases, and 3 bases stayed unmatched. The CDR3 spans 13 residues. CDR3 in amino acids: CASSPSGQYEQYF. The CDR3 nucleotides are TGTGCCAGCTCACCGTCGGGACAGTACGAGCAGTACTTC.

The genes are TRBV7-8 and TRBJ2-7, with 8 bases lining up with TRBD1. V shed 3 bases and J 5 bases; nucleotides not matched to a gene: 6. The germline CDR1 and CDR2 sequences are SGHVS and FQNEAQ. The CDR3 spans 14 residues. CDR3 protein: CASSLPGQVDEQYF. In DNA form, the CDR3 reads TGTGCCAGCAGCTTGCCGGGACAGGTGGACGAGCAGTACTTC.

This clone has only one observation. This chain connects TRBV5-4 to TRBJ2-7; possibly TRBD2 for D (5 bases). CDR1 is SGHNT, CDR2 YYREEE, per germline (reference sequence). The V end was cut by 0 bases, the J end by 7 bases, with 11 bases between. This CDR3 is 13 amino acids long. In DNA, the CDR3 is TGTGCCAGCAGCTTGGTAGGGTCGGGAGAGCAGTACTTC. As protein: CASSLVGSGEQYF.

This clone was found once. The chain uses TRBV23-1 and TRBJ2-6; 8 bases line up with TRBD2. TRBV23-1 is sorted into the ORF group, with uncertain function. This CDR3 is built from 22 residues. Trimming at V came to 0 bases and at J to 0 bases, leaving 16 bases not matched to a gene. This CDR3 reads CASSQSLQTRLAYVSGANVLTF. For the CDR3, the DNA is TGCGCCAGCAGTCAATCCCTACAAACCCGACTAGCGTATGTCTCTGGGGCCAACGTCCTGACTTTC.

The chain recombines TRBV5-1 with TRBJ2-5; TRBD1 aligns across 7 bases. V shed 0 bases, J shed 4 bases, and the junction held 9 bases outside the gene matches. The CDR3 length is 16 residues. Per the germline V gene, CDR1 is SGHRS and CDR2 is YFSETQ. The CDR3: CASSLVGQVGRETQYF. CDR3 coding DNA: TGCGCCAGCAGCTTGGTAGGACAGGTTGGGCGAGAGACCCAGTACTTC.

The chain is built from TRBV21-1 and TRBJ2-7; the table's D call, TRBD1, was not checked against the DNA. TRBV21-1 has pseudogene status. CDR3 size: 15 residues. CDR3 nucleotides: TGTGCCAGCAGCAAAGACAGGGGCGGGCACTACGAGCAGTACTTC. The encoded protein is CASSKDRGGHYEQYF.

The chain uses TRBV11-3 and TRBJ2-7, with 8 bases identical to TRBD1. V trimming: 1 base; J trimming: 5 bases; junction bases outside the gene matches: 4. The CDR3 sequence is 14 residues long. Germline V gene sequence: CDR1 SGHNT, CDR2 YENEEA. CDR3 amino acids: CASSLGRGLDEQYF. DNA for the CDR3: TGTGCCAGCAGCTTAGGCAGGGGGCTCGACGAGCAGTACTTC.

This chain uses TRBV11-3 with TRBJ2-2, with 9 bases that match TRBD2. With 2 bases clipped from V and 0 bases from J, the junction kept 7 bases outside the gene matches. The CDR3 covers 18 residues. Germline V gene lookup returns CDR1 SGHNT and CDR2 YENEEA. This CDR3 is CASSLPGTSPTNTGELFF. The CDR3 region has the DNA TGTGCCAGCAGCTTACCTGGGACTAGCCCTACGAACACCGGGGAGCTGTTTTTT. Looking up the rest from reference TRBV11-3 and TRBJ2-2 gives the full variable domain: EAGVVQSPRYKIIEKKQPVAFWCNPISGHNTLYWYLQNLGQGPELLIRYENEEAVDDSQLPKDRFSAERLKGVDSTLKIQPAELGDSAVYLCASSLPGTSPTNTGELFFGEGSRLTVL.

CDR3 in amino acids: CASSGLGTSGSYEQYF. The CDR3 nucleotides read TGTGCCAGCAGTGGTCTAGGGACTAGCGGGAGCTACGAGCAGTACTTC. The chain has TRBV28 and TRBJ2-7; 14 bases line up with TRBD2. The germline V gene encodes CDR1 MDHEN and CDR2 SYDVKM. V was clipped by 5 bases and J by 3 bases; unmatched bases: 6. This CDR3 region has 16 residues.

The V call is TRBV5-1, the J call TRBJ1-2, with D possibly being TRBD1 (6 bases). This CDR3 region has 15 residues. Trimming left V 8 bases short and J 0 bases short, with 17 bases between. The germline V gene encodes CDR1 SGHRS and CDR2 YFSETQ. The CDR3 protein is CASNPRDTSNYGYTF. For the CDR3, the DNA is TGCGCCAGTAACCCCAGGGACACCTCTAACTATGGCTACACCTTC.

The chain has TRBV2 and TRBJ1-2, with TRBD1 matching over 7 bases. The CDR3 covers 15 residues. Germline V lookup: CDR1 SNHLY, CDR2 FYNNEI. With 5 bases clipped from V and 4 bases from J, the junction kept 10 bases outside the gene matches. CDR3 in DNA: TGTGCCAGCAGTCCCGGACAGGCTAGCAGCTATGGCTACACCTTC. As protein: CASSPGQASSYGYTF.

V usage is TRBV6-5 and J usage is TRBJ2-1; weak D call: TRBD2 (7 bases). The CDR3 length is 15 residues. Germline V CDR1 and CDR2: MNHEY, SVGAGI. V was cut by 5 bases and J by 2 bases, with 13 bases left in between. CDR3 in DNA: TGTGCCAGCAGTAGGGGGGACTACGCCTACAATGAGCAGTTCTTC. Its translation is CASSRGDYAYNEQFF.